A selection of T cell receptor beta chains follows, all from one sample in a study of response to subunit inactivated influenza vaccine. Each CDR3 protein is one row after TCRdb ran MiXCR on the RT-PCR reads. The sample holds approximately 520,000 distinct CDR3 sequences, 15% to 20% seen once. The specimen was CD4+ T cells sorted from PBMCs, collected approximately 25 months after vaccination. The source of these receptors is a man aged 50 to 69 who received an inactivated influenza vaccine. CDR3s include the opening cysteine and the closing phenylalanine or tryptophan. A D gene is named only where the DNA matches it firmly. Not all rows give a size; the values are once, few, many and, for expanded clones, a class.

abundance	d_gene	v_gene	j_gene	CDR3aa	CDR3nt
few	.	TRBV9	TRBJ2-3	CASSVRGDTQYF	TGTGCCAGCAGCGTTAGGGGGGATACGCAGTATTTT
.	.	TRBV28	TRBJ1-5	CASSLSGGSFQPQHF	TGTGCCAGCAGTTTGTCGGGGGGCAGTTTCCAGCCCCAGCATTTT
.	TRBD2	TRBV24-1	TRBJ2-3	CATSAQSGSSDTQYF	TGTGCCACCAGTGCGCAAAGCGGGAGTTCAGATACGCAGTATTTT
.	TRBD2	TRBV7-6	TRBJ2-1	CASSRTSGGSGGTYNEQFF	TGTGCCAGCAGCCGGACTAGCGGGGGGTCTGGGGGCACCTACAATGAGCAGTTCTTC
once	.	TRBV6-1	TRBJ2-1	CASSDGSWGYNEQFF	TGTGCCAGCAGTGACGGGTCCTGGGGTTACAATGAGCAGTTCTTC
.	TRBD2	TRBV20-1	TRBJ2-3	CSARMGTSGSGTDTQYF	TGCAGTGCTAGAATGGGGACTAGCGGGAGTGGCACAGATACGCAGTATTTT
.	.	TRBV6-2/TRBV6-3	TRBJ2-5	CASSYYGDQYF	TGTGCCAGCAGTTACTACGGGGACCAGTACTTC
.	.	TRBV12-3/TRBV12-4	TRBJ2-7	CASSFQGYLTYEQYF	TGTGCCAGCAGTTTCCAAGGGTACTTAACCTACGAGCAGTACTTC
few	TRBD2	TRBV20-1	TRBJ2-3	CSARPSGRSHTQYF	TGCAGTGCTAGACCTAGCGGGAGGTCACATACGCAGTATTTT
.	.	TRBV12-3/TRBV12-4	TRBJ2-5	CASSLGYRETQYF	TGTGCCAGCAGCCTGGGGTACCGGGAGACCCAGTACTTC
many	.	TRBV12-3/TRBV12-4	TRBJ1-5	CASSLPLSNQPQHF	TGTGCCAGCAGTTTACCTCTTAGCAATCAGCCCCAGCATTTT
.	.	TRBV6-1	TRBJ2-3	CASMEAPTDTQYF	TGTGCCAGCATGGAGGCGCCCACAGATACGCAGTATTTT
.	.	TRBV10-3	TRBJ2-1	CAISESVVLTYNEQFF	TGTGCCATCAGTGAGTCAGTAGTCTTGACCTACAATGAGCAGTTCTTC
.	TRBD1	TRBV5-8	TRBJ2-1	CASSLLGTGLSNEQFF	TGTGCCAGCAGCTTGTTAGGGACAGGGCTTAGCAATGAGCAGTTCTTC
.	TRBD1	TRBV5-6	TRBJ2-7	CASSPLTGGGSYEQYF	TGTGCCAGCAGTCCTTTGACAGGGGGAGGCTCCTACGAGCAGTACTTC
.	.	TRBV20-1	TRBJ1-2	CSAPRVYGYTF	TGCAGTGCTCCCAGGGTGTATGGCTACACCTTC
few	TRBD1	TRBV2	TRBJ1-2	CASSSTGLGYTF	TGTGCCAGCAGTTCGACAGGGTTGGGCTACACCTTC
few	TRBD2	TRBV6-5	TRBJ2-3	CASSYSIAGGPTDTQYF	TGTGCCAGCAGTTACTCGATAGCGGGGGGGCCCACAGATACGCAGTATTTT
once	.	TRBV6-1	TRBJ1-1	CASGTLVGTGEAFF	TGTGCCAGCGGTACACTAGTGGGTACTGGTGAAGCTTTCTTT
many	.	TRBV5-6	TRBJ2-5	CASSFRTYQETQYF	TGTGCCAGCAGCTTTCGTACTTACCAAGAGACCCAGTACTTC
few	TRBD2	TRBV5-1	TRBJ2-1	CASRTRTSGSDEQFF	TGCGCCAGCCGAACCCGGACTAGCGGGAGCGATGAGCAGTTCTTC
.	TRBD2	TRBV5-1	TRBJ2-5	CASSFPSGGETQYF	TGCGCCAGCAGCTTCCCTAGCGGGGGGGAGACCCAGTACTTC
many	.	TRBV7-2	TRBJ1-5	CASSLDDRQPQHF	TGTGCCAGCAGCTTAGACGATCGTCAGCCCCAGCATTTT
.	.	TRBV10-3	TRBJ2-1	CAISESGRGNEQFF	TGTGCCATCAGTGAGTCGGGCAGGGGAAATGAGCAGTTCTTC
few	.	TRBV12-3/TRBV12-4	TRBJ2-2	CASSLQRVGELFF	TGTGCCAGCAGCTTACAGCGAGTCGGGGAGCTGTTTTTT
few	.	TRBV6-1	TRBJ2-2	CASTPMGSRISGELFF	TGTGCCAGCACCCCAATGGGGTCTCGGATTAGCGGGGAGCTGTTTTTT
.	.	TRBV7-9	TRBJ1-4	CASSFQPRDTGEKLFF	TGTGCCAGCAGCTTTCAACCCCGGGATACGGGTGAAAAACTGTTTTTT